This record looks at one TCR beta chain sequence and its context. What it binds is unknown. The table came from immunoSEQ multiplex PCR; TCRdb's copy has only in-frame clones and leaves some out. The table shows 13,000 to 15,000 clones, with roughly four fifths occurring only once. The germline gives CDR1 SGHRS, CDR2 YFSETQ. The V end lost 5 bases, the J end lost 0 bases, and 12 bases lay between the germline ends. The CDR3 loop spans 15 amino acids. The record originates from a study of tumor-infiltrating lymphocytes in localized non-small cell lung cancer. About the study: The cohort mixed smokers and never-smokers, several histologies, and some post-neoadjuvant-chemotherapy samples. Findings and caveats of the study: Not all patients were TCR sequenced, owing to tissue quantity. Tumors had more T cell infiltration than uninvolved lung, per TCRbeta sequencing and CD3 counts.

The sequenced sample was lung tumor tissue. The TCR originated in a human donor with non-small cell lung cancer. The V call is TRBV5-1, the J call TRBJ2-1; no definite D call. CDR3 in DNA: TGCGCCAGCAGTATGGACGGTAGCTCCTACAATGAGCAGTTCTTC. Protein sequence: CASSMDGSSYNEQFF.